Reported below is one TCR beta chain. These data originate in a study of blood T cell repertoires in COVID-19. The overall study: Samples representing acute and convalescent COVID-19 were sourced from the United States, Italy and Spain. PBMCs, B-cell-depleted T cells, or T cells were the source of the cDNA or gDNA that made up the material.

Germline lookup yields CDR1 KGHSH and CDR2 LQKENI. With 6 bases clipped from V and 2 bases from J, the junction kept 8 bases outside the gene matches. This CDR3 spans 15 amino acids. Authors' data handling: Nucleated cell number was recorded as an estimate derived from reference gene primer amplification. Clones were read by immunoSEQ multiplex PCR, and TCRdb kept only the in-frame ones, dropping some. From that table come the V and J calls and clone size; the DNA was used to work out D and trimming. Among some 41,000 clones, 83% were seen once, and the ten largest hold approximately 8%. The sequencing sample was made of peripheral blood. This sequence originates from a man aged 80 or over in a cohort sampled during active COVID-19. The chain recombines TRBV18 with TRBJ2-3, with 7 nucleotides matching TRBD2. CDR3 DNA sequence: TGTGCCAGCTCCCAAAGCGGGACTTCCACAGATACGCAGTATTTT. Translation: CASSQSGTSTDTQYF.